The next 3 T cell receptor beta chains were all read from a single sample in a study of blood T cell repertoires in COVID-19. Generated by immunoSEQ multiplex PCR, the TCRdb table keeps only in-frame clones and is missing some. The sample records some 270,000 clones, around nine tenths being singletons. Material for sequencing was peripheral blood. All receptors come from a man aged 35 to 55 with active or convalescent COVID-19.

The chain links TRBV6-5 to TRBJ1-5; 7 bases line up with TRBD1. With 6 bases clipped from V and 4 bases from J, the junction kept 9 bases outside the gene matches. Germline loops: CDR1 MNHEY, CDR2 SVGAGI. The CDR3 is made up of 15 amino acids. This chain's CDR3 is CASRNDRDGNQPQHF. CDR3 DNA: TGTGCCAGCAGAAACGACAGGGACGGGAATCAGCCCCAGCATTTT.

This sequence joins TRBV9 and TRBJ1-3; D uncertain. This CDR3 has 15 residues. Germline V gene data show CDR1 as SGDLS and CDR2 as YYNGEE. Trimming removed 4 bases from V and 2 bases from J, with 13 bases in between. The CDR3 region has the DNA TGTGCCAGCAGCACCGAGGGAGGTCCTGGAAACACCATATATTTT. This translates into CASSTEGGPGNTIYF.

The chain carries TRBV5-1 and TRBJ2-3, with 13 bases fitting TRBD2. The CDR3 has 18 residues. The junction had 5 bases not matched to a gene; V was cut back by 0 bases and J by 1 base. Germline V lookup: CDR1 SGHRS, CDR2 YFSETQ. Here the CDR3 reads CASSLARTSGGGTDTQYF. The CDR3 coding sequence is TGCGCCAGCAGCTTGGCCAGGACTAGCGGGGGAGGCACAGATACGCAGTATTTT.